The clone carrying this TCR beta chain was observed a single time. V was trimmed by 3 bases and J by 5 bases, leaving 14 bases between them. Germline CDR1 MNHEY, CDR2 SMNVEV (reference sequence). The CDR3 length is 15 residues. TCR alpha and TCR beta cDNA libraries carrying sample barcodes and UMIs came from 5'RACE with constant-segment primers. TCRdb re-called the 5' RACE reads with MiXCR, one entry per CDR3 protein. The profile shows more than 80,000 distinct CDR3 sequences, more than 15% of them singletons. This entry comes from a study of T-cell memory formation after mild COVID-19. Whole-study context: The TCR clusters were mostly specific to one donor.

The rearrangement links TRBV27 to TRBJ1-5; D possibly corresponds to TRBD1 (6 bases). The receptor was derived from an adult woman who had mild COVID-19 (a few samples of this study predate the infection). Cell type and time point are not known. Sequenced sample: PBMCs or a T cell subset sorted from them (not recorded which). DNA for the CDR3: TGTGCCAGCAGTTTTCGAAGGGACATTGATCAGCCCCAGCATTTT. This sequence encodes CASSFRRDIDQPQHF.